This T cell receptor beta chain was sequenced in a study of blood T cell repertoires in COVID-19. The V and J ends lost 8 bases and 2 bases respectively, with 7 bases between them. Germline V gives CDR1 MDHEN, CDR2 SYDVKM. The CDR3 has 12 amino acids. Grouping used clinical history reported by participants in a survey and questionnaire. The assay was immunoSEQ multiplex PCR, and TCRdb's table has in-frame clones only and misses some. This sample has some 330,000 clones, with approximately 87% found just once. The table lists this clone with a count of one. This receptor was obtained from a man between 35 and 55 years old in a cohort exposed to, infected with or recovered from COVID-19 (not recorded which). This chain joins TRBV28 and TRBJ1-3, with D unclear. Sequencing input: PBMCs or T cells enriched from blood (not recorded which). CDR3 protein: CASGTAGNTIYF. The DNA for the CDR3 is TGTGCCAGCGGCACAGCTGGAAACACCATATATTTT. Full variable domain (outside the CDR3, taken from reference TRBV28 and TRBJ1-3): DVKVTQSSRYLVKRTGEKVFLECVQDMDHENMFWYRQDPGLGLRLIYFSYDVKMKEKGDIPEGYSVSREKKERFSLILESASTNQTSMYLCASGTAGNTIYFGEGSWLTVV.